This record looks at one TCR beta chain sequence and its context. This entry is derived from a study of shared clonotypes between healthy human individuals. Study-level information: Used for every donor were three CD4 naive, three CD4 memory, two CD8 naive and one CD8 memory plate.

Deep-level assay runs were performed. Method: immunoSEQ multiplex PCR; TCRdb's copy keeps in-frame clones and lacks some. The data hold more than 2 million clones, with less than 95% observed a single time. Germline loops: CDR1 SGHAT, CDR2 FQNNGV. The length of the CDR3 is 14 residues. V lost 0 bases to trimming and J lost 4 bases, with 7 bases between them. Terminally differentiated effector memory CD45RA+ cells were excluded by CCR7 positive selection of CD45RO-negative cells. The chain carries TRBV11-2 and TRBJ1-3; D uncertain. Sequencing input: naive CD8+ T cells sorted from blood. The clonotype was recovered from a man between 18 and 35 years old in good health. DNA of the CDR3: TGTGCCAGCAGCTTAGACCTGGGAGGAAACACCATATATTTT. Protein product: CASSLDLGGNTIYF.